Listed here is a single T cell receptor beta chain. Its specificity is unknown. Whenever a sample was processed, at least 6 million PBMCs were isolated. The record originates from a study of blood T cells in healthy people across ages. Broader study findings: The diversity estimates, figures obtained from one million T cells, were considered underestimates. Since the PBMCs were unsorted, naive and antigen-experienced cells could not be conclusively compared.

A J-beta primer mix and a sample-barcoded 5' primer were used in a second PCR of roughly 6 to 11 cycles. TCRdb re-derived calls from the 5' RACE reads in MiXCR, one entry per CDR3 protein. The sample holds approximately 1,000,000 distinct CDR3 sequences, 40% to 45% seen once. The V and J ends lost 4 bases and 7 bases, in that order; junction bases with no gene match: 8. CDR1 and CDR2 from the germline V gene are SGHDT and YYEEEE. The CDR3 loop spans 14 amino acids. Source material: blood. The origin of this receptor is a woman aged 60 to 75 in good health. This chain uses TRBV5-6 with TRBJ2-7; 10 bases align to TRBD2. In DNA, the CDR3 is TGTGCCAGCAGCCCGTGGGGACTAGCGATTGAGCAGTACTTC. It is translated as CASSPWGLAIEQYF.